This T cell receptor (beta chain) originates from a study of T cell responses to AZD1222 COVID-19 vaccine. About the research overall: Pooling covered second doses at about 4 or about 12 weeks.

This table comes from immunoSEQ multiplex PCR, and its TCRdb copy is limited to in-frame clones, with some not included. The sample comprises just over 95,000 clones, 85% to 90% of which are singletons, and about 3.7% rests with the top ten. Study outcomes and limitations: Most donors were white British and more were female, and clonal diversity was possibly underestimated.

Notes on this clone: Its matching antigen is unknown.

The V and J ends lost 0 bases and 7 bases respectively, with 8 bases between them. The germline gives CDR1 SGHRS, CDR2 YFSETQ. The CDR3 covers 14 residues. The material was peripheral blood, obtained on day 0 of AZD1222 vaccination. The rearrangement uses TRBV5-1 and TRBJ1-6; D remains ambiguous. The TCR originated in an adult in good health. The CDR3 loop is CASSLEQKNSPLHF. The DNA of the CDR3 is TGCGCCAGCAGCTTGGAACAGAAAAATTCACCCCTCCACTTT.